This is a list of T cell receptor beta chains from one sample in a study of blood T cell repertoires in COVID-19. Measured with immunoSEQ multiplex PCR; TCRdb has only the in-frame clones, and not every one. Among approximately 160,000 clones listed, about 80% were seen once. Source material: peripheral blood. The receptors were gathered from a woman of 80 years or more with acute or convalescent COVID-19. The CDR3 runs from the conserved cysteine through the conserved F or W. A D gene is named only where the DNA matches it firmly. Not all rows give a size; the values are once, few, many and, for expanded clones, a class.

cdr3_aa,cdr3_nt,v_call,clone_size,j_call,d_call
CASSVGTGLEKLFF,TGTGCCAGCAGTGTCGGGACAGGCCTTGAAAAACTGTTTTTT,TRBV28,few,TRBJ1-4,TRBD1
CASSFGTGITEAFF,TGCGCCAGCAGCTTCGGGACAGGGATCACTGAAGCTTTCTTT,TRBV5-1,.,TRBJ1-1,TRBD1
CASSQDPGTGGEPQHF,TGCGCCAGCAGCCAAGACCCCGGGACAGGGGGTGAGCCCCAGCATTTT,TRBV4-3,.,TRBJ1-5,TRBD1
CASSGGHLGDRYNSPLHF,TGTGCCAGCAGTGGGGGTCACCTAGGGGACAGATATAATTCACCCCTCCACTTT,TRBV6-4,.,TRBJ1-6,TRBD1
CASSYRTGATEAFF,TGTGCCAGCAGCTATAGGACAGGAGCCACTGAAGCTTTCTTT,TRBV7-2,.,TRBJ1-1,TRBD1
CASSQQGGGTGELFF,TGCGCCAGCAGCCAGCAGGGCGGCGGCACCGGGGAGCTGTTTTTT,TRBV5-1,.,TRBJ2-2,.
CASSSGGGRGNEQFF,TGTGCCAGCAGCTCCGGGGGGGGCCGAGGAAATGAGCAGTTCTTC,TRBV7-2,.,TRBJ2-1,TRBD2
CASSSHRGTNYNEQFF,TGTGCCAGCAGCTCTCACAGGGGAACTAACTACAATGAGCAGTTCTTC,TRBV7-2,.,TRBJ2-1,TRBD1
CASSPRGVHSNQPQHF,TGTGCCAGCAGCCCTAGAGGAGTCCATAGCAATCAGCCCCAGCATTTT,TRBV7-3,.,TRBJ1-5,.
CASTLTGISYEQYF,TGTGCCAGCACCTTGACAGGGATCTCCTACGAGCAGTACTTC,TRBV2,.,TRBJ2-7,TRBD1
CASSQDYQQETQYF,TGCGCCAGCAGCCAAGATTACCAGCAAGAGACCCAGTACTTC,TRBV4-3,.,TRBJ2-5,.
CASSSVRETQYF,TGTGCCAGCAGCTCGGTGAGGGAGACCCAGTACTTC,TRBV7-9,.,TRBJ2-5,.
CSVDGGARANYGYTF,TGCAGCGTTGACGGAGGGGCGCGGGCTAACTATGGCTACACCTTC,TRBV29-1,.,TRBJ1-2,.
CVAGPLSYLEAFF,TGTGTAGCGGGACCGCTCTCCTACCTTGAAGCTTTCTTT,TRBV28,few,TRBJ1-1,.
CASSLASSGSTQYF,TGTGCTAGCAGCTTAGCGTCTAGCGGGAGCACGCAGTATTTT,TRBV7-7,.,TRBJ2-3,TRBD2
CASSAGTGGGTEAFF,TGTGCCAGCAGTGCAGGGACAGGGGGCGGAACTGAAGCTTTCTTT,TRBV27,.,TRBJ1-1,TRBD1
CASVGGGEAFF,TGTGCCAGCGTAGGTGGCGGTGAAGCTTTCTTT,TRBV6-5,.,TRBJ1-1,.
CASSIDQGYDNYGYTF,TGTGCCAGCAGCATAGATCAGGGATATGATAACTATGGCTACACCTTC,TRBV7-9,.,TRBJ1-2,.
CASSQTGTGKGEQYF,TGTGCCAGCAGCCAGACCGGGACAGGGAAAGGCGAGCAGTACTTC,TRBV4-2,many,TRBJ2-7,TRBD1
CASSFTSGSLNEQFF,TGCGCCAGCAGCTTCACTAGCGGGAGTTTGAATGAGCAGTTCTTC,TRBV5-1,.,TRBJ2-1,TRBD2
CASSDLAGGTETQYF,TGTGCCAGCAGCGACTTAGCGGGAGGGACAGAGACCCAGTACTTC,TRBV9,.,TRBJ2-5,TRBD2
CASSMDRPSTNEKLFF,TGTGCCAGCAGCATGGACAGGCCCTCAACTAATGAAAAACTGTTTTTT,TRBV5-4,few,TRBJ1-4,TRBD1
CASSKNTGATNEKLFF,TGTGCCAGCAGCAAAAACACAGGGGCAACTAATGAAAAACTGTTTTTT,TRBV4-2,.,TRBJ1-4,TRBD1
CASSVAGGSYNEQFF,TGTGCCAGCAGCGTAGCGGGAGGCTCCTACAATGAGCAGTTCTTC,TRBV9,.,TRBJ2-1,TRBD2
CASSSATGAKIGTQYF,TGTGCCAGCAGTTCAGCTACAGGGGCCAAAATTGGGACCCAGTACTTC,TRBV28,.,TRBJ2-5,TRBD1
CASSPSPYEQYF,TGTGCCAGCAGTCCTTCCCCCTACGAGCAGTACTTC,TRBV6-5,.,TRBJ2-7,.
CASSISGTGFMNTEAFF,TGTGCCAGTAGTATATCGGGGACAGGATTCATGAACACTGAAGCTTTCTTT,TRBV19,.,TRBJ1-1,TRBD1
CASRRDKASEKLFF,TGTGCCAGCAGGAGGGACAAGGCCTCGGAAAAACTGTTTTTT,TRBV11-2,.,TRBJ1-4,.
CASSLQGFGNTIYF,TGTGCCAGCAGCTTGCAGGGTTTTGGAAACACCATATATTTT,TRBV5-4,.,TRBJ1-3,.
CASSRTSGDTDTQYF,TGTGCCAGCAGTAGGACTAGCGGGGACACAGATACGCAGTATTTT,TRBV6-2/TRBV6-3,.,TRBJ2-3,TRBD2
CSVDFEGFKQFF,TGCAGCGTTGATTTCGAGGGTTTTAAACAGTTCTTC,TRBV29-1,.,TRBJ2-1,.
CASSQELKGYYGYTF,TGCGCCAGCAGCCAAGAACTTAAGGGGTACTATGGCTACACCTTC,TRBV4-1,.,TRBJ1-2,.
CASSQAAGNQPQHF,TGTGCCAGCAGCCAAGCGGCAGGGAATCAGCCCCAGCATTTT,TRBV3-1/TRBV3-2,once,TRBJ1-5,.
CASSRKAVAGVGTGELFF,TGCGCCAGCAGCCGGAAAGCGGTAGCGGGGGTAGGGACCGGGGAGCTGTTTTTT,TRBV4-1,few,TRBJ2-2,TRBD2
CASSTRQGLEGYTF,TGTGCCAGTAGTACCCGACAGGGTTTAGAGGGCTACACCTTC,TRBV19,.,TRBJ1-2,TRBD1
CASSILGITGSGYTF,TGTGCCAGTAGTATATTGGGTATCACGGGATCTGGCTACACCTTC,TRBV19,.,TRBJ1-2,.
CASSPRDSLHEKLFF,TGTGCCAGCTCACCAAGGGACAGTCTTCATGAAAAACTGTTTTTT,TRBV18,.,TRBJ1-4,TRBD1
CASSKRQGKAGELFF,TGTGCCAGCAGTAAGAGACAGGGCAAGGCCGGGGAGCTGTTTTTT,TRBV6-5,.,TRBJ2-2,TRBD1
CASSPIGLEYEQYF,TGCGCCAGCAGCCCCATAGGACTTGAGTACGAGCAGTACTTC,TRBV5-1,.,TRBJ2-7,.
CASSEDFTTSYEQYF,TGTGCCAGCAGTGAGGACTTTACGACCTCCTACGAGCAGTACTTC,TRBV2,.,TRBJ2-7,.
CASSQPTGDNNEQFF,TGCGCCAGCAGCCAACCGACAGGGGACAACAATGAGCAGTTCTTC,TRBV4-3,.,TRBJ2-1,TRBD1
CASRDGQAISSGNTIYF,TGCGCCAGCAGAGATGGTCAGGCCATCTCCTCTGGAAACACCATATATTTT,TRBV5-1,.,TRBJ1-3,.
CASSPSSTWETQYF,TGTGCCAGCTCACCAAGCTCCACGTGGGAGACCCAGTACTTC,TRBV18,.,TRBJ2-5,.
CASSIFSPRVVAQPQHF,TGTGCCAGTAGTATTTTCTCCCCCAGGGTCGTGGCTCAGCCCCAGCATTTT,TRBV19,.,TRBJ1-5,.
CSASRQGNLNTEAFF,TGCAGTGCTAGTCGACAGGGAAACTTGAACACTGAAGCTTTCTTT,TRBV20-1,.,TRBJ1-1,TRBD1
CASSPPSRLAGVVEQYF,TGTGCCAGCTCACCACCGAGTCGGCTAGCGGGAGTCGTCGAGCAGTACTTC,TRBV18,.,TRBJ2-7,TRBD2
CASRTPTGSNQPQHF,TGTGCCAGCAGAACACCCACAGGGTCTAATCAGCCCCAGCATTTT,TRBV28,.,TRBJ1-5,.
CASSLTGINSPLHF,TGTGCCAGCAGCCTCACAGGGATCAATTCACCCCTCCACTTT,TRBV7-3,.,TRBJ1-6,.
CASSKLARPYNEQFF,TGTGCCAGCAGCAAACTAGCGAGACCCTACAATGAGCAGTTCTTC,TRBV21-1,.,TRBJ2-1,.
CASSPVGQGTYEQYF,TGTGCCAGCAGCCCAGTCGGACAGGGGACCTACGAGCAGTACTTC,TRBV11-2,once,TRBJ2-7,TRBD1
CSARDQLAMFF,TGCAGTGCTAGAGATCAGCTAGCGATGTTCTTC,TRBV20-1,.,TRBJ2-1,.
CASSQTSGRSEQFF,TGTGCCAGCAGCCAAACTAGCGGGAGAAGTGAGCAGTTCTTC,TRBV3-1/TRBV3-2,.,TRBJ2-1,TRBD2
CASSLPGTENTEAFF,TGTGCCAGCAGCTTACCCGGGACAGAGAACACTGAAGCTTTCTTT,TRBV11-2,.,TRBJ1-1,TRBD1
CASSFGPYEQYF,TGTGCCAGCAGCTTTGGGCCCTACGAGCAGTACTTC,TRBV5-4,.,TRBJ2-7,.
CASRAFGGNTIYF,TGTGCCAGCAGAGCATTCGGGGGAAACACCATATATTTT,TRBV6-5,.,TRBJ1-3,.
CASSPQNRGEQYF,TGTGCCAGCTCACCTCAAAACAGGGGCGAGCAGTACTTC,TRBV18,.,TRBJ2-7,TRBD1
CASSLRLAGGLPSYEQYF,TGTGCCAGCAGCTTACGACTAGCGGGGGGCCTCCCCTCCTACGAGCAGTACTTC,TRBV7-2,.,TRBJ2-7,TRBD2
CASSSPRDRGEKLFF,TGTGCCAGCAGTTCCCCAAGGGACAGGGGTGAAAAACTGTTTTTT,TRBV6-2/TRBV6-3,.,TRBJ1-4,TRBD1